This T cell receptor beta chain was captured in a study of shared clonotypes between healthy human individuals. General observations from the study: At large depth, rarefaction still showed sorted-subset sequencing to be incomplete.

The assay was run at deep level. Data came from immunoSEQ multiplex PCR; TCRdb stores just in-frame clones and leaves some out. Of about 980,000 clones listed, 70% to 85% are singletons. With regard to this clone: Its specificity is not known.

The clonotype originates from a man between 18 and 29 years old in good health. Sequenced material: memory CD4+ T cells sorted from blood. Subset of the sample: CD45RA-negative fraction.

The CDR3 region is CASSLVLFTGELFF. CDR3 nucleotides: TGCGCCAGCAGCTTGGTACTTTTCACCGGGGAGCTGTTTTTT. The chain links TRBV5-1 to TRBJ2-2, with D hard to call. This CDR3 spans 14 amino acids. V lost 0 bases and J 4 bases, leaving 7 bases between the germline ends. Germline CDR1 SGHRS, CDR2 YFSETQ. The full variable domain, its missing parts supplied by reference TRBV5-1 and TRBJ2-2, is KAGVTQTPRYLIKTRGQQVTLSCSPISGHRSVSWYQQTPGQGLQFLFEYFSETQRNKGNFPGRFSGRQFSNSRSEMNVSTLELGDSALYLCASSLVLFTGELFFGEGSRLTVL.